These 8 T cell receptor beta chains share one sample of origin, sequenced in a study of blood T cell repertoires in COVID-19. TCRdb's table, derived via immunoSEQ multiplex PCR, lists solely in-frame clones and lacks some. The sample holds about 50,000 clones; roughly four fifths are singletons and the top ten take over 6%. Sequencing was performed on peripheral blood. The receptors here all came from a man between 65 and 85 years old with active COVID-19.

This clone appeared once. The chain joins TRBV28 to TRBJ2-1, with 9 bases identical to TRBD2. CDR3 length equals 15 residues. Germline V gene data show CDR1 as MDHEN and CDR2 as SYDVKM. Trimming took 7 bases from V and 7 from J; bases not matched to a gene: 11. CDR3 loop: CASTSGGGAVNEQFF. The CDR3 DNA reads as TGTGCCAGCACGTCTGGCGGGGGGGCCGTGAATGAGCAGTTCTTC.

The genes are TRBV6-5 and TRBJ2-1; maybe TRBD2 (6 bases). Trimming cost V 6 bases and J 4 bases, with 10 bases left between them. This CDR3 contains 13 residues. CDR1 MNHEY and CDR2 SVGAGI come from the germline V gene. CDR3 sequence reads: CASSRGSYNEQFF. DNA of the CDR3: TGTGCCAGCAGCCGGGGGTCGTACAATGAGCAGTTCTTC.

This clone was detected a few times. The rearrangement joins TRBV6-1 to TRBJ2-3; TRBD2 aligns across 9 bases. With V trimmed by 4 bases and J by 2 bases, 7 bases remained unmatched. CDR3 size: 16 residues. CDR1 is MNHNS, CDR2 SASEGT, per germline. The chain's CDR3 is CASSVSSGAITDTQYF. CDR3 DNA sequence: TGTGCCAGCAGTGTTTCTAGCGGGGCGATCACAGATACGCAGTATTTT.

The CDR3 DNA sequence: TGTGCCAGCAGTTACTCAACGGGAACACCCCTCCACTTT. Its translation: CASSYSTGTPLHF. The chain joins TRBV6-2 or TRBV6-3 to TRBJ1-6, with no clear D. This CDR3 is built from 13 residues. The V gene lost 0 bases and the J gene lost 11 bases, with 8 bases spanning the gap. Germline loops: CDR1 MNHEY, CDR2 SVGEGT.

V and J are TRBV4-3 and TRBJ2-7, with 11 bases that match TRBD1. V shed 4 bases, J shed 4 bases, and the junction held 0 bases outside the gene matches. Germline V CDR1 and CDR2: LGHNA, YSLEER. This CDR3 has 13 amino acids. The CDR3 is CASSRDRGYEQYF. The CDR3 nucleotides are TGCGCCAGCAGCCGGGACAGGGGGTACGAGCAGTACTTC.

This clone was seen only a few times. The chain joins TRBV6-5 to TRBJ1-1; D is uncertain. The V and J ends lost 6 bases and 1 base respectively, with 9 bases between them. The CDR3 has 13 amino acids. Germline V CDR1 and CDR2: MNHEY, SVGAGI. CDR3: CASSTTTNTEAFF. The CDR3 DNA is TGTGCCAGCAGCACCACAACGAACACTGAAGCTTTCTTT.

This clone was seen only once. The CDR3 DNA reads TGTGCCACCGAGGGGGCGAGGGAGGAAAAACTGTTTTTT. Its protein is CATEGAREEKLFF. The gene calls are TRBV19 and TRBJ1-4, with 7 positions matching TRBD1. The germline V gene has CDR1 LNHDA and CDR2 SQIVND (reference sequence). Trimming removed 10 bases from V and 8 bases from J; junction bases left unmatched: 10. The CDR3 consists of 13 residues. The full variable domain, rest sourced from reference TRBV19 and TRBJ1-4, is DGGITQSPKYLFRKEGQNVTLSCEQNLNHDAMYWYRQDPGQGLRLIYYSQIVNDFQKGDIAEGYSVSREKKESFPLTVTSAQKNPTAFYLCATEGAREEKLFFGSGTQLSVL.

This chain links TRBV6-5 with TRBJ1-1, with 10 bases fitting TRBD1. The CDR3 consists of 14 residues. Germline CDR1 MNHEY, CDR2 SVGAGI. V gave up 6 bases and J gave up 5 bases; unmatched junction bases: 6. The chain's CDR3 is CASSRTGGRTEAFF. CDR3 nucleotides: TGTGCCAGCAGCCGGACAGGGGGTCGGACTGAAGCTTTCTTT.